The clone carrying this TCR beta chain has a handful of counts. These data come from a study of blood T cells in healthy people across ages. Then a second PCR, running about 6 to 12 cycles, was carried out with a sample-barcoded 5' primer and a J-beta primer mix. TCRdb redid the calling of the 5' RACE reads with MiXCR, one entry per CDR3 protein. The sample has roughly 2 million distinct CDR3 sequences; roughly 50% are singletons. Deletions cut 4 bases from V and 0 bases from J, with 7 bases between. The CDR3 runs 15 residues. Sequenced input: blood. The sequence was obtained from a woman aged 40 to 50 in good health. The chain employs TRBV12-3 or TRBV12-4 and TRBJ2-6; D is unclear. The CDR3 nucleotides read TGTGCCAGCAGTTCTCAGAACTCTGGGGCCAACGTCCTGACTTTC. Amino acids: CASSSQNSGANVLTF.